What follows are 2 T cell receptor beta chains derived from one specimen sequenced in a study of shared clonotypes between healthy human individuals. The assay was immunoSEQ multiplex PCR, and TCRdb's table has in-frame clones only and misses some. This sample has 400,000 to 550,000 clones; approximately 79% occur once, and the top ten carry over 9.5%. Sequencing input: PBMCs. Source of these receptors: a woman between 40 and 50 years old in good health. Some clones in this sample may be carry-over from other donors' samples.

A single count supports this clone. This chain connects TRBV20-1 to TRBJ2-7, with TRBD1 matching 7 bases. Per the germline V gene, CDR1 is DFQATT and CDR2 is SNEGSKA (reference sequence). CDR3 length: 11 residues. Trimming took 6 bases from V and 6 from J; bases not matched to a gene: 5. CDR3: CSAHGQAEQYF. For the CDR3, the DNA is TGCAGTGCCCATGGACAGGCCGAGCAGTACTTC.

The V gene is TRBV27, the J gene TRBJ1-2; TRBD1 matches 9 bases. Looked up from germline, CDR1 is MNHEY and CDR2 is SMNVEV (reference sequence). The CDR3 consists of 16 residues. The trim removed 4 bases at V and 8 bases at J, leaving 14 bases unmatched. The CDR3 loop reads CASSSTPPGQGFGYTF. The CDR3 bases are TGTGCCAGCAGTTCTACACCCCCGGGACAGGGATTCGGCTACACCTTC.